This T cell receptor beta chain originates from a study of blood T cell repertoires in COVID-19. Study as a whole: Italy, Spain and the United States were the sources of the convalescent and acute COVID-19 samples. From T cells, B-cell-depleted T cells, or PBMCs came the material, which was cDNA or gDNA.

In the original processing: How many nucleated cells were present was estimated from reference gene primer amplification. Only in-frame clones appear in the TCRdb table, and some are missing; sequencing was by immunoSEQ multiplex PCR. That table gives V, J and clone size, and the DNA gave D and trimming. Among some 98,000 clones listed, 65% to 90% were seen once. This CDR3 comprises 14 residues. CDR1 is MNHNY and CDR2 is SVGAGI in the germline V gene (reference sequence). V shed 4 bases and J 5 bases; nucleotides not matched to a gene: 5. Sequenced material: peripheral blood. The V and J genes are TRBV6-6 and TRBJ2-1; TRBD2 matches 7 bases. This clonotype was obtained from a man aged 60-69 years with acute or convalescent COVID-19. The CDR3 bases are TGTGCCAGCAGTTCCGTACTAGCGAACAATGAGCAGTTCTTC. It translates to CASSSVLANNEQFF.